This TCR beta chain came from a study of OX40 agonist ivuxolimab in advanced cancers. TCRdb's table, derived via immunoSEQ multiplex PCR, lists solely in-frame clones and lacks some. The data show around 60,000 clones, about 88% seen once. Germline V gives CDR1 MGHRA, CDR2 YSYEKL. CDR3 length: 18 amino acids. Trimming cost V 5 bases and J 0 bases; bases outside gene matches: 8. As to this clone: Its antigen remains unidentified.

General study points: Partial responders dosed at 0.1-3.0 mg/kg displayed clonal expansion ranking among the lowest. Expanded peripheral T cell antigen specificity was not determined.

The clonotype comes from an adult with an advanced solid tumor such as melanoma, head and neck, liver or kidney cancer. The sample in question was CD4+ or CD8+ T cells sorted from blood, obtained in a trial of the OX40 agonist ivuxolimab. V usage is TRBV4-1 and J usage is TRBJ2-7; 15 bases align to TRBD2. The CDR3 region has the DNA TGCGCCAGCAGCGAACCGGGACTAGCGGGAGGTTCCTCCTACGAGCAGTACTTC. Its protein product is CASSEPGLAGGSSYEQYF.